The rows below give T cell receptor beta chains drawn from one sample of a study of T cell responses to AZD1222 COVID-19 vaccine. Sequencing used immunoSEQ multiplex PCR; TCRdb keeps in-frame clones, though not all of them. There are roughly 150,000 clones in the sample; approximately 92% occur only once, and around 6.5% lies in the top ten. The specimen was peripheral blood, collected 28 days after the second AZD1222 dose. The receptors shown here come from an adult who received the AZD1222 COVID-19 vaccine. Both conserved end residues are trimmed from each CDR3.

TRBJ2-7	TRBV6-5	ASAIQGISYEQY
TRBJ2-1	TRBV4-1	ASSQGLAGVKKSSYNEQF
TRBJ2-1	TRBV2	ASSPSGGTYNEQF
TRBJ2-7	TRBV6-2/TRBV6-3	ASSSAGQGALVSYEQY
TRBJ1-3	TRBV12-3/TRBV12-4	ASSFAGNTIY
TRBJ2-1	TRBV6-1	ASSEASGGANEQF
TRBJ2-1	TRBV9	ASSAWEGAGEQF
TRBJ1-1	TRBV11-3	ASSLDRGLNTEAF
TRBJ2-1	TRBV19	ASSIQGRYNEQF
TRBJ2-3	TRBV29-1	SVVWGTDTQY
TRBJ1-2	TRBV6-5	ASSYEGRYGYT
TRBJ2-3	TRBV7-2	ASRPPGQGTDTQY
TRBJ1-6	TRBV6-2/TRBV6-3	ASSYGAAYNSPLH
TRBJ1-5	TRBV19	ASTQGNGNQPQH
TRBJ2-1	TRBV6-5	GSRGYAYNEQF
TRBJ1-2	TRBV30	AWSLGWYGYT
TRBJ2-2	TRBV1	TSSSGTVDCSGELF
TRBJ2-3	TRBV5-1	ASSSGQGAVDTQY